This T cell receptor beta chain was identified during a study of post-analysis software for immune sequencing data. General observations from the study: Multiple sclerosis patients had significantly lower normalized Chao1 diversity than controls. Elevated frequency relative to controls characterized 4 or 5 TRBV segments in patients, TRBV5-6, TRBV5-1 and TRBV20-1 among them.

Germline CDR1 LGHDT, CDR2 YNNKEL (reference sequence). The CDR3 covers 11 residues. Trimming shortened V by 8 bases and J by 3 bases, and 5 bases separated the two germline ends. This clonotype was seen more than once but under ten times. Its matching antigen is unknown. Prepared TCR beta cDNA libraries contained unique molecular identifiers. TCRdb processed the PCR reads anew with MiXCR; each CDR3 protein has one entry. The repertoire consists of 350,000 to 500,000 distinct CDR3 sequences, with roughly 38% occurring once and the leading ten covering approximately 7.6%. The chain links TRBV3-1 to TRBJ2-1; unclear D gene. What was sequenced was blood. This receptor was obtained from a girl aged 2-10 years with multiple sclerosis. The CDR3 reads CASESYNEQFF. CDR3 bases: TGTGCCAGCGAGAGCTACAATGAGCAGTTCTTC.